These 7 T cell receptor beta chains were all obtained from the same sample, sequenced in a study of blood T cell repertoires in COVID-19. Sequencing used immunoSEQ multiplex PCR; TCRdb keeps in-frame clones, though not all of them. The table includes 130,000 to 150,000 clones, roughly four fifths detected once. Material: peripheral blood. The receptors were sampled from a woman of 80 years or more with acute or convalescent COVID-19.

The rearrangement joins TRBV30 to TRBJ1-2, with 9 bases that match TRBD1. The V segment lost 2 bases and the J segment 8 bases; nucleotides outside the gene matches: 6. The length of the CDR3 is 13 residues. Germline CDR1 GTSNPN, CDR2 SVGIG (reference sequence). The CDR3 DNA reads TGTGCCTGGAGTCTCTGGACAGGGGACGGCTACACCTTC. Translated, it gives CAWSLWTGDGYTF. Looking up the rest from reference TRBV30 and TRBJ1-2 gives the full variable domain: SQTIHQWPATLVQPVGSPLSLECTVEGTSNPNLYWYRQAAGRGLQLLFYSVGIGQISSEVPQNLSASRPQDRQFILSSKKLLLSDSGFYLCAWSLWTGDGYTFGSGTRLTVV.

V is TRBV12-3 or TRBV12-4 and J is TRBJ2-1, with D possibly being TRBD1 (6 bases). V gave up 6 bases and J gave up 7 bases, with 13 bases separating them. The CDR3 runs 13 residues. The CDR3 loop reads CASSRDRLNEQFF. The CDR3, as DNA: TGTGCCAGCAGCCGTGACAGGTTGAATGAGCAGTTCTTC.

This chain uses TRBV19 with TRBJ1-2; 8 nucleotides align to TRBD1. V shed 3 bases, J shed 5 bases, and the junction held 2 bases outside the gene matches. The germline CDR1 and CDR2 sequences are LNHDA and SQIVND (reference sequence). The length of the CDR3 is 13 residues. The CDR3 DNA sequence: TGTGCCAGTAGTATGGGACAGGCGTATGGCTACACCTTC. It translates to CASSMGQAYGYTF.

This rearrangement joins TRBV29-1 to TRBJ1-2; D remains unclear. This CDR3 has 12 residues. The V gene lost 7 bases and the J gene lost 3 bases, with 12 bases spanning the gap. Germline lookup yields CDR1 SQVTM and CDR2 ANQGSEA. Written as DNA, the CDR3 is TGCAGCGGTCGATTCCGAGACTATGGCTACACCTTC. Translated: CSGRFRDYGYTF.

The CDR3 region is CASSQLQETQYF. The CDR3 DNA reads TGTGCCAGCTCACAACTCCAAGAGACCCAGTACTTC. The rearrangement uses TRBV18 and TRBJ2-5; D is unclear. Trimming removed 4 bases from V and 1 base from J, with 4 bases in between. Germline loops: CDR1 KGHSH, CDR2 LQKENI. This CDR3 contains 12 residues.

This clone was observed a single time. The CDR3 loop is CASSLTSGTANEQFF. The CDR3 bases are TGTGCCAGCAGCTTGACCTCCGGGACAGCAAATGAGCAGTTCTTC. The chain employs TRBV7-2 and TRBJ2-1; TRBD1 aligns across 7 bases. Per the germline V gene, CDR1 is SGHTA and CDR2 is FQGNSA. The CDR3 has 15 amino acids. V lost 3 bases and J lost 7; bases outside the gene matches: 9. Drawing the rest from reference TRBV7-2 and TRBJ2-1, the complete variable domain is GAGVSQSPSNKVTEKGKDVELRCDPISGHTALYWYRQSLGQGLEFLIYFQGNSAPDKSGLPSDRFSAERTGGSVSTLTIQRTQQEDSAVYLCASSLTSGTANEQFFGPGTRLTVL.

V gene TRBV7-9 combines with J gene TRBJ1-1, with a possible D match to TRBD1 (5 bases). Trimming took off 3 bases at V and 3 bases at J, with 8 bases between the two ends. The CDR3 loop spans 13 amino acids. Germline V gene sequence: CDR1 SEHNR, CDR2 FQNEAQ (reference sequence). CDR3 residues: CASSFTTDTEAFF. As DNA, the CDR3 is TGTGCCAGCAGCTTCACGACAGACACTGAAGCTTTCTTT.